This TCR beta chain emerged from a study of blood T cell dynamics during melanoma immunotherapy. The time point is: pre-treatment baseline. Sampling occurred pretreatment (T0) and at week 3 (W3), after cycle one of checkpoint blockade. Assay used: immunoSEQ multiplex PCR; TCRdb lists only in-frame clones, some missing. This sample yields about 10,000 clones, of which around four fifths are seen a single time; approximately 20% belongs to the top ten. Trimming left V 7 bases short and J 2 bases short, with 8 bases between. The germline V gene encodes CDR1 DFQATT and CDR2 SNEGSKA (reference sequence). This CDR3 is 11 amino acids long.

This receptor was taken from a human donor with melanoma. The chain joins TRBV20-1 to TRBJ1-2, with D perhaps TRBD1 (6 bases). Source: blood, taken from a patient treated with checkpoint blockade. CDR3 coding DNA: TGCAGTGTACAGGGAAACTATGGCTACACCTTC. Its translation: CSVQGNYGYTF.